This T cell receptor (beta chain) was obtained from a study of blood T cell repertoires in COVID-19. Study background: Specimens from acute and convalescent COVID-19 originated in the United States, Italy and Spain. PBMCs, B-cell-depleted T cells, or T cells were the source of the cDNA or gDNA that made up the material.

Only in-frame clones appear in the TCRdb table, and some are missing; sequencing was by immunoSEQ multiplex PCR. In the table there are roughly 160,000 clones, less than 80% of which are singletons. Germline V gene sequence: CDR1 MNHEY, CDR2 SMNVEV (reference sequence). Trimming pared 6 bases from V and 4 bases from J, leaving 15 bases between. The CDR3 contains 14 residues. The chain couples TRBV27 to TRBJ1-1, with D perhaps TRBD1 (6 bases). This sequence was found in a woman aged 70-85 years in a cohort exposed to, infected with or recovered from COVID-19 (not recorded which). The material sequenced was PBMCs or T cells enriched from blood (not recorded which). DNA for the CDR3: TGTGCCAGCAGCCTTACCAAACAGGGCACTGAAGCTTTCTTT. Translated: CASSLTKQGTEAFF.